These T cell receptor beta chains were read from a single sample in a study of cytomegalovirus exposure and HLA in healthy donors. Only in-frame clones appear in the TCRdb table, and some are missing; sequencing was by immunoSEQ multiplex PCR. The sample includes some 190,000 clones, approximately 70% seen only once; the top ten take 3.1%. The specimen sequenced was PBMCs. The receptor set was obtained from a woman between 25 and 40 years old in good health and CMV-seropositive. The CDR3 runs from the conserved cysteine through the conserved F or W. The D gene is left open where the match is weak. A clone size is listed for some rows: how often the clone was seen (once, few, many), or a class if it is expanded.

size,J,V,D,CDR3,DNA
-,TRBJ1-4,TRBV4-2,-,CASSQAGDGEKLFF,TGTGCCAGCAGCCAAGCAGGGGACGGGGAAAAACTGTTTTTT
-,TRBJ2-7,TRBV19,-,CASSVGAANSYEQYF,TGTGCCAGTAGCGTAGGGGCGGCTAATTCCTACGAGCAGTACTTC
-,TRBJ2-1,TRBV19,TRBD2,CASSNGLGQYNEQFF,TGTGCCAGTAGTAACGGACTAGGCCAGTACAATGAGCAGTTCTTC
few,TRBJ1-5,TRBV28,-,CASSLGQGYRQPQHF,TGTGCCAGCAGTTTAGGGCAGGGATACAGGCAGCCCCAGCATTTT
once,TRBJ2-1,TRBV4-2,-,CASSQEAIGIDGGNEQFF,TGTGCCAGCAGCCAAGAAGCGATCGGGATCGACGGCGGGAATGAGCAGTTCTTC
few,TRBJ2-7,TRBV4-1,TRBD1,CASSQEGQGWTDEQYF,TGCGCCAGCAGCCAAGAGGGACAGGGTTGGACCGACGAGCAGTACTTC
-,TRBJ2-1,TRBV5-1,TRBD2,CASSLGAGVTYNEQFF,TGCGCCAGCAGCCTCGGAGCGGGAGTGACGTACAATGAGCAGTTCTTC
-,TRBJ2-2,TRBV14,-,CASRQVGTGELFF,TGTGCCAGCAGGCAGGTTGGGACCGGGGAGCTGTTTTTT
-,TRBJ2-3,TRBV4-2,TRBD2,CASSQEAGDSDTQYF,TGTGCCAGCAGCCAAGAGGCGGGAGATTCAGATACGCAGTATTTT
-,TRBJ2-3,TRBV28,TRBD2,CASSYYIGLAGVTDTQYF,TGTGCCAGCAGTTATTATATTGGACTAGCGGGAGTTACAGATACGCAGTATTTT
-,TRBJ2-3,TRBV6-6,-,CASRGPGADTQYF,TGTGCCAGCAGGGGGCCAGGAGCAGATACGCAGTATTTT
-,TRBJ1-1,TRBV9,-,CASSVQGRTEAFF,TGTGCCAGCAGCGTACAGGGGCGCACTGAAGCTTTCTTT
-,TRBJ1-2,TRBV6-1,-,CASSDERGGAYGYTF,TGTGCCAGCAGTGATGAAAGAGGGGGGGCGTATGGCTACACCTTC
-,TRBJ2-5,TRBV2,-,CASSPYGVQETQYF,TGTGCCAGCTCCCCTTACGGGGTCCAAGAGACCCAGTACTTC